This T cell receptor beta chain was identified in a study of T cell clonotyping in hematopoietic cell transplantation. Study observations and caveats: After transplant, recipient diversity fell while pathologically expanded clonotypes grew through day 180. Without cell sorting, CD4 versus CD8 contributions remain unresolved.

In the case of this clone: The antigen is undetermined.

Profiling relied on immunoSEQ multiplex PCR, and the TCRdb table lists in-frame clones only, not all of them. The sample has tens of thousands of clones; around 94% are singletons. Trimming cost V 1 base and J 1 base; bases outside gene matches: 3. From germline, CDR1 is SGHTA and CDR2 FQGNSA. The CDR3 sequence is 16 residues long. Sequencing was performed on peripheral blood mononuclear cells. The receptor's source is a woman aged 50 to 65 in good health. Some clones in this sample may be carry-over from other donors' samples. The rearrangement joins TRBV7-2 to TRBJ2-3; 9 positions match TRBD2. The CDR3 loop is CASSLGASGGTDTQYF. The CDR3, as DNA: TGTGCCAGCAGCTTAGGGGCTAGCGGGGGCACAGATACGCAGTATTTT.